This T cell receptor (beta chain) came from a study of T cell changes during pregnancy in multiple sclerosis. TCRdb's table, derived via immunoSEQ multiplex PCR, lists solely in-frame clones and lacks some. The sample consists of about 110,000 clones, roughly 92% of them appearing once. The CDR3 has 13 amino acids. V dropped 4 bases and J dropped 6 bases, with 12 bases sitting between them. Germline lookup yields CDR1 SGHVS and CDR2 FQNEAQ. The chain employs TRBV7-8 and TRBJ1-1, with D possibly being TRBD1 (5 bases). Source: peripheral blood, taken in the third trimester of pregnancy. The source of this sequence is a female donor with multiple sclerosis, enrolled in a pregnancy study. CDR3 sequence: CASSSPQGSEAFF. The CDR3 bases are TGTGCCAGCAGCTCACCTCAGGGATCTGAAGCTTTCTTT.